The rows below give T cell receptor beta chains drawn from one sample of a study of cytomegalovirus exposure and HLA in healthy donors. Clones were read by immunoSEQ multiplex PCR, and TCRdb kept only the in-frame ones, dropping some. The listing records 130,000 or so clones. Sequencing was done on a sample of PBMCs. The receptor set was obtained from a woman in her thirties or forties in good health and CMV-seropositive. The CDR3 runs from the conserved cysteine through the conserved F or W. D genes are given only for firm matches.

cdr3_aa: CASSFMSGDQETQYF
cdr3_nt: TGTGCCAGCAGTTTTATGAGCGGCGACCAAGAGACCCAGTACTTC
v_call: TRBV27
j_call: TRBJ2-5
cdr3_length: 15
d_call: .

cdr3_aa: CATSRGRERREQYF
cdr3_nt: TGTGCCACCAGCAGAGGTCGAGAGAGAAGAGAGCAGTACTTC
v_call: TRBV15
j_call: TRBJ2-7
cdr3_length: 14
d_call: .

cdr3_aa: CAWSPRGPPNEQFF
cdr3_nt: TGTGCCTGGAGTCCGCGGGGGCCCCCCAATGAGCAGTTCTTC
v_call: TRBV30
j_call: TRBJ2-1
cdr3_length: 14
d_call: .

cdr3_aa: CASSPQGYEQYF
cdr3_nt: TGTGCCAGCAGTCCCCAGGGCTACGAGCAGTACTTC
v_call: TRBV28
j_call: TRBJ2-7
cdr3_length: 12
d_call: .

cdr3_aa: CASSVVEGETQYF
cdr3_nt: TGTGCCAGCAGCGTAGTTGAGGGCGAGACCCAGTACTTC
v_call: TRBV9
j_call: TRBJ2-5
cdr3_length: 13
d_call: .

cdr3_aa: CSGTSGRSSGTDTQYF
cdr3_nt: TGCAGCGGGACTAGCGGGAGATCTTCTGGCACAGATACGCAGTATTTT
v_call: TRBV29-1
j_call: TRBJ2-3
cdr3_length: 16
d_call: TRBD2

cdr3_aa: CASGQGNQPQHF
cdr3_nt: TGTGCCAGCGGACAGGGAAATCAGCCCCAGCATTTT
v_call: TRBV28
j_call: TRBJ1-5
cdr3_length: 12
d_call: TRBD1

cdr3_aa: CASSLLGQGAYNEQFF
cdr3_nt: TGTGCCAGCAGTTTACTGGGACAGGGGGCCTACAATGAGCAGTTCTTC
v_call: TRBV27
j_call: TRBJ2-1
cdr3_length: 16
d_call: TRBD1

cdr3_aa: CASSLRGDREQYF
cdr3_nt: TGTGCCAGCAGCTTGAGAGGGGACAGGGAGCAGTACTTC
v_call: TRBV5-4
j_call: TRBJ2-7
cdr3_length: 13
d_call: TRBD1

cdr3_aa: CASRFESAEQFF
cdr3_nt: TGTGCCAGCAGATTCGAGAGCGCTGAGCAGTTCTTC
v_call: TRBV7-8
j_call: TRBJ2-1
cdr3_length: 12
d_call: .

cdr3_aa: CASRDKGDRGVQPQHF
cdr3_nt: TGTGCCAGTAGGGACAAAGGAGACAGGGGGGTTCAGCCCCAGCATTTT
v_call: TRBV19
j_call: TRBJ1-5
cdr3_length: 16
d_call: TRBD1

cdr3_aa: CASSSRGGLAPFYEQYF
cdr3_nt: TGTGCCAGCAGCTCCAGAGGGGGACTAGCGCCCTTCTACGAGCAGTACTTC
v_call: TRBV9
j_call: TRBJ2-7
cdr3_length: 17
d_call: TRBD2

cdr3_aa: CASSSLEGRSTDTQYF
cdr3_nt: TGTGCCAGCAGTTCGCTGGAGGGGCGAAGCACAGATACGCAGTATTTT
v_call: TRBV28
j_call: TRBJ2-3
cdr3_length: 16
d_call: .

cdr3_aa: CASSAIPGLAGMVQYF
cdr3_nt: TGTGCCAGCAGCGCGATTCCGGGACTAGCGGGAATGGTGCAGTACTTC
v_call: TRBV9
j_call: TRBJ2-7
cdr3_length: 16
d_call: TRBD2

cdr3_aa: CASTLLTAGGMYEQYF
cdr3_nt: TGTGCCAGCACCCTCCTGACAGCGGGAGGAATGTACGAGCAGTACTTC
v_call: TRBV27
j_call: TRBJ2-7
cdr3_length: 16
d_call: TRBD2

cdr3_aa: CASTPTLDRGTNEQYF
cdr3_nt: TGTGCCAGCACCCCCACCCTGGACAGGGGAACGAACGAGCAGTACTTC
v_call: TRBV11-2
j_call: TRBJ2-7
cdr3_length: 16
d_call: TRBD1

cdr3_aa: CASSLGLGGTQYF
cdr3_nt: TGTGCCAGCAGCTTAGGACTCGGGGGGACCCAGTACTTC
v_call: TRBV11-3
j_call: TRBJ2-5
cdr3_length: 13
d_call: .

cdr3_aa: CATSRDSDRAGKLFF
cdr3_nt: TGTGCCACCAGCAGAGATTCCGACAGGGCTGGAAAACTGTTTTTT
v_call: TRBV15
j_call: TRBJ1-4
cdr3_length: 15
d_call: TRBD1

cdr3_aa: CASSQGGQETQYF
cdr3_nt: TGTGCTAGCAGCCAGGGAGGTCAGGAGACCCAGTACTTC
v_call: TRBV7-7
j_call: TRBJ2-5
cdr3_length: 13
d_call: .

cdr3_aa: CASSGATGVSSYNEQFF
cdr3_nt: TGCGCCAGCAGCGGGGCCACGGGGGTCAGCTCCTACAATGAGCAGTTCTTC
v_call: TRBV5-1
j_call: TRBJ2-1
cdr3_length: 17
d_call: .

cdr3_aa: CASSPTGVEEKLFF
cdr3_nt: TGCGCCAGCAGCCCGACAGGGGTAGAGGAAAAACTGTTTTTT
v_call: TRBV5-1
j_call: TRBJ1-4
cdr3_length: 14
d_call: TRBD1

cdr3_aa: CASSIRGWAEAFF
cdr3_nt: TGTGCCAGTAGTATTCGGGGTTGGGCTGAAGCTTTCTTT
v_call: TRBV19
j_call: TRBJ1-1
cdr3_length: 13
d_call: .

cdr3_aa: CASSYGRQGNQPQHF
cdr3_nt: TGTGCCAGCAGTTACGGGCGACAGGGGAATCAGCCCCAGCATTTT
v_call: TRBV6-5
j_call: TRBJ1-5
cdr3_length: 15
d_call: TRBD1

cdr3_aa: CASRQGQTHYEQYF
cdr3_nt: TGTGCCAGCAGACAGGGACAGACCCACTACGAGCAGTACTTC
v_call: TRBV7-9
j_call: TRBJ2-7
cdr3_length: 14
d_call: TRBD1

cdr3_aa: CSSGGTNSYEQYF
cdr3_nt: TGCAGTTCGGGTGGGACTAACTCCTACGAGCAGTACTTC
v_call: TRBV29-1
j_call: TRBJ2-7
cdr3_length: 13
d_call: TRBD2

cdr3_aa: CAWGHPTGHTEAFF
cdr3_nt: TGTGCCTGGGGTCACCCGACAGGGCATACTGAAGCTTTCTTT
v_call: TRBV30
j_call: TRBJ1-1
cdr3_length: 14
d_call: TRBD1

cdr3_aa: CASSIDLFGGALDGYTF
cdr3_nt: TGTGCCAGTAGTATAGATCTTTTTGGGGGCGCCTTGGATGGCTACACCTTC
v_call: TRBV19
j_call: TRBJ1-2
cdr3_length: 17
d_call: .

cdr3_aa: CASSYGRLSSYNEQFF
cdr3_nt: TGTGCCAGCAGTTACGGCAGACTGAGCTCCTACAATGAGCAGTTCTTC
v_call: TRBV6-5
j_call: TRBJ2-1
cdr3_length: 16
d_call: .

cdr3_aa: CASSQDGTGARPQHF
cdr3_nt: TGCGCCAGCAGCCAAGATGGGACAGGAGCACGGCCCCAGCATTTT
v_call: TRBV4-1
j_call: TRBJ1-5
cdr3_length: 15
d_call: TRBD1

cdr3_aa: CSVDFRGTNEKLFF
cdr3_nt: TGCAGCGTTGACTTCCGGGGGACTAATGAAAAACTGTTTTTT
v_call: TRBV29-1
j_call: TRBJ1-4
cdr3_length: 14
d_call: .

cdr3_aa: CASSSDSPNQPQHF
cdr3_nt: TGTGCCAGCAGCTCCGACAGCCCCAATCAGCCCCAGCATTTT
v_call: TRBV2
j_call: TRBJ1-5
cdr3_length: 14
d_call: .

cdr3_aa: CASSTGLAGGDEQFF
cdr3_nt: TGTGCCAGCTCAACTGGACTAGCGGGAGGGGATGAGCAGTTCTTC
v_call: TRBV18
j_call: TRBJ2-1
cdr3_length: 15
d_call: TRBD2

cdr3_aa: CASSVDPGQGVRHEQYF
cdr3_nt: TGTGCCAGCAGCGTAGACCCGGGACAGGGGGTCAGACACGAGCAGTACTTC
v_call: TRBV9
j_call: TRBJ2-7
cdr3_length: 17
d_call: TRBD1

cdr3_aa: CASRAGGPGETQYF
cdr3_nt: TGTGCCAGCAGGGCGGGAGGGCCGGGGGAGACCCAGTACTTC
v_call: TRBV6-1
j_call: TRBJ2-5
cdr3_length: 14
d_call: TRBD2

cdr3_aa: CATPRRENTDTQYF
cdr3_nt: TGTGCCACACCAAGGCGGGAGAACACAGATACGCAGTATTTT
v_call: TRBV30
j_call: TRBJ2-3
cdr3_length: 14
d_call: TRBD2

cdr3_aa: CASSYGGTGNTGELFF
cdr3_nt: TGTGCCAGCAGCTATGGGGGGACAGGAAACACCGGGGAGCTGTTTTTT
v_call: TRBV5-4
j_call: TRBJ2-2
cdr3_length: 16
d_call: TRBD1

cdr3_aa: CASSLTDTQYF
cdr3_nt: TGTGCCAGCAGCTTAACAGATACGCAGTATTTT
v_call: TRBV6-1
j_call: TRBJ2-3
cdr3_length: 11
d_call: .

cdr3_aa: CASSENWRSGRASYEQYF
cdr3_nt: TGTGCCAGCAGTGAAAACTGGAGAAGCGGGAGGGCCTCATACGAGCAGTACTTC
v_call: TRBV6-1
j_call: TRBJ2-7
cdr3_length: 18
d_call: TRBD2

cdr3_aa: CASGPAGITSGYNEQFF
cdr3_nt: TGTGCCAGCGGTCCGGCCGGGATAACTAGCGGCTACAATGAGCAGTTCTTC
v_call: TRBV27
j_call: TRBJ2-1
cdr3_length: 17
d_call: TRBD2

cdr3_aa: CASSQSRQGLYNEQFF
cdr3_nt: TGTGCCAGCAGCCAATCCCGACAGGGGCTCTACAATGAGCAGTTCTTC
v_call: TRBV7-8
j_call: TRBJ2-1
cdr3_length: 16
d_call: TRBD1

cdr3_aa: CASIKPGLRLGYTF
cdr3_nt: TGTGCCAGTATAAAGCCAGGGCTAAGGCTTGGCTACACCTTC
v_call: TRBV28
j_call: TRBJ1-2
cdr3_length: 14
d_call: .

cdr3_aa: CASSPFGLAGGYSYEQYF
cdr3_nt: TGCGCCAGCAGCCCTTTCGGACTAGCGGGAGGCTACTCCTACGAGCAGTACTTC
v_call: TRBV5-1
j_call: TRBJ2-7
cdr3_length: 18
d_call: TRBD2

cdr3_aa: CASSFIKGPTEAFF
cdr3_nt: TGTGCCAGCAGTTTCATAAAGGGGCCCACTGAAGCTTTCTTT
v_call: TRBV27
j_call: TRBJ1-1
cdr3_length: 14
d_call: .

cdr3_aa: CASSKGTGLGANVLTF
cdr3_nt: TGTGCCAGCAGCAAAGGGACAGGTCTTGGGGCCAACGTCCTGACTTTC
v_call: TRBV9
j_call: TRBJ2-6
cdr3_length: 16
d_call: TRBD1

cdr3_aa: CASSLFGPLAGEQYF
cdr3_nt: TGTGCCAGCAGTTTATTTGGACCCCTCGCGGGTGAGCAGTACTTC
v_call: TRBV28
j_call: TRBJ2-7
cdr3_length: 15
d_call: .

cdr3_aa: CASSQTSSYEQYF
cdr3_nt: TGCGCCAGCAGCCAAACTTCATCCTACGAGCAGTACTTC
v_call: TRBV4-1
j_call: TRBJ2-7
cdr3_length: 13
d_call: .

cdr3_aa: CASSPGVAETSYEQYF
cdr3_nt: TGTGCCAGCAGTCCCGGGGTAGCGGAGACCTCCTACGAGCAGTACTTC
v_call: TRBV7-6
j_call: TRBJ2-7
cdr3_length: 16
d_call: .

cdr3_aa: CASSLSSNNEQFF
cdr3_nt: TGTGCCAGCAGCTTATCTAGCAACAATGAGCAGTTCTTC
v_call: TRBV7-6
j_call: TRBJ2-1
cdr3_length: 13
d_call: .

cdr3_aa: CASSYSASGRGGEQFF
cdr3_nt: TGTGCCAGCAGTTACTCGGCTAGCGGGAGGGGTGGTGAGCAGTTCTTC
v_call: TRBV6-5
j_call: TRBJ2-1
cdr3_length: 16
d_call: TRBD2

cdr3_aa: CASSYDRGAGGPHNEQFF
cdr3_nt: TGTGCCAGCAGTTACGACAGGGGAGCGGGAGGGCCGCACAATGAGCAGTTCTTC
v_call: TRBV27
j_call: TRBJ2-1
cdr3_length: 18
d_call: TRBD2

cdr3_aa: CASSDQIGGVAKNIQYF
cdr3_nt: TGTGCCAGCAGTGATCAGATTGGAGGGGTAGCCAAAAACATTCAGTACTTC
v_call: TRBV6-1
j_call: TRBJ2-4
cdr3_length: 17
d_call: .

cdr3_aa: CAWSWGQVNNEQYF
cdr3_nt: TGTGCCTGGAGTTGGGGGCAGGTTAATAACGAGCAGTACTTC
v_call: TRBV30
j_call: TRBJ2-7
cdr3_length: 14
d_call: .

cdr3_aa: CASSLGGYEQYF
cdr3_nt: TGTGCCAGCAGCTTGGGAGGCTACGAGCAGTACTTC
v_call: TRBV5-8
j_call: TRBJ2-7
cdr3_length: 12
d_call: .

cdr3_aa: CSVSFQGRGEKLFF
cdr3_nt: TGCAGCGTTTCATTTCAGGGGAGAGGGGAAAAACTGTTTTTT
v_call: TRBV29-1
j_call: TRBJ1-4
cdr3_length: 14
d_call: .

cdr3_aa: CASSEYQEAGGTEAFF
cdr3_nt: TGTGCCAGCAGTGAATACCAGGAGGCCGGGGGGACTGAAGCTTTCTTT
v_call: TRBV25-1
j_call: TRBJ1-1
cdr3_length: 16
d_call: .